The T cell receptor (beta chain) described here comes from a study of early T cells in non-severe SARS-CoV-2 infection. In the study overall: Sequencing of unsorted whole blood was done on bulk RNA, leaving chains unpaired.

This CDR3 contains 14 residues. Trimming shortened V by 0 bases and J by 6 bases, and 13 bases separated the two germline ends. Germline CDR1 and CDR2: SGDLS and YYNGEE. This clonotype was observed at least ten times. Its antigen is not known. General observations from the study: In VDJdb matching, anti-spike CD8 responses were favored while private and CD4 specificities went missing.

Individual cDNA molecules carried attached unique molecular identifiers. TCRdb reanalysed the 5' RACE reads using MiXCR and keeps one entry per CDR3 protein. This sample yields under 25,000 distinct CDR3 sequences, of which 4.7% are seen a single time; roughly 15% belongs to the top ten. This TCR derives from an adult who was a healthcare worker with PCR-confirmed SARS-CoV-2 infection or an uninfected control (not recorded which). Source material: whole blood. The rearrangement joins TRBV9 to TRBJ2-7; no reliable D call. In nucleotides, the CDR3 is TGTGCCAGCAGCGTAGCTAAAGTTCAACGCGAGCAGTACTTC. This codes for CASSVAKVQREQYF. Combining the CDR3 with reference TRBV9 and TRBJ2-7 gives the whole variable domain DSGVTQTPKHLITATGQRVTLRCSPRSGDLSVYWYQQSLDQGLQFLIQYYNGEERAKGNILERFSAQQFPDLHSELNLSSLELGDSALYFCASSVAKVQREQYFGPGTRLTVT.